Sequencing of this T cell receptor beta chain was carried out in a study of blood T cell repertoires in COVID-19. Study in general: Whether acute or convalescent, the COVID-19 samples came from the United States, Italy and Spain. PBMCs, B-cell-depleted T cells, or T cells provided the cDNA or gDNA that made up the material.

Source study methods: For nucleated cells, counts were estimated from reference gene primer amplification. Sequencing used immunoSEQ multiplex PCR; TCRdb keeps in-frame clones, though not all of them. V, J and clone size are those of that table, while D and trimming were read from the DNA. The sample has roughly 170,000 clones, 85% to 90% seen once. Seattle patients were enrolled while actively infected and followed longitudinally. Material for sequencing was peripheral blood. The receptor comes from a woman between 65 and 79 years old with COVID-19, enrolled during active disease.

CDR3 coding DNA: TGTGCCAGCAGTTCCGACAGCGAAAGATCTACGCAGTATTTT. Translating it yields CASSSDSERSTQYF. The V call is TRBV28, the J call TRBJ2-3; D possibly corresponds to TRBD1 (5 bases). There are 14 residues in the CDR3. CDR1 is MDHEN and CDR2 is SYDVKM in the germline V gene. The V end lost 4 bases, the J end lost 8 bases, and 16 bases lay between the germline ends.